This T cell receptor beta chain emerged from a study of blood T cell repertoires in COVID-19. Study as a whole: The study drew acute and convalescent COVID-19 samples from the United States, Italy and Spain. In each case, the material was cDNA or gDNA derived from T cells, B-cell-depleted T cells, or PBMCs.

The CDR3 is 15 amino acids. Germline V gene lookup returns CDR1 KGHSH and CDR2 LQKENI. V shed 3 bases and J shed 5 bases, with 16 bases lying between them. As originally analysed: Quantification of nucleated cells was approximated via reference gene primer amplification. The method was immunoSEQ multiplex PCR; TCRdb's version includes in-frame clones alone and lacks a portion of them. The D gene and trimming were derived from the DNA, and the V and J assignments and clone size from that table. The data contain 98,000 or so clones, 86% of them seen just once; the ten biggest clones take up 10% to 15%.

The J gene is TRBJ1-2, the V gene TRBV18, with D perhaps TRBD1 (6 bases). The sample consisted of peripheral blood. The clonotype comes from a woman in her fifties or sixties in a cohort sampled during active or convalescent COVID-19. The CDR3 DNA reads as TGTGCCAGCTCACCCGACAGGAGCCCCTCATATGGCTACACCTTC. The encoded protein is CASSPDRSPSYGYTF.